The rows below give T cell receptor beta chains drawn from one sample of a study of blood T cell repertoires in COVID-19. Some clones are missing from TCRdb's copy, which holds only in-frame ones; the method was immunoSEQ multiplex PCR. The sample lists roughly 220,000 clones; around 86% were seen once. The sequenced sample was peripheral blood. These receptors came from a woman between 50 and 59 years old with COVID-19, enrolled during active disease. CDR3s include the opening cysteine and the closing phenylalanine or tryptophan. The D gene is left open where the match is weak. Expanded clones get a size class; other rows say once, few or many, or leave the size out.

j_gene	d_gene	abundance	v_gene	CDR3nt	CDR3aa
TRBJ1-4	TRBD1	once	TRBV12-5	TGTGCTAGTGGTTTGTCGACCGGGACAGGGGATAGATCGGGTGAAAAACTGTTTTTT	CASGLSTGTGDRSGEKLFF
TRBJ2-1	TRBD2	-	TRBV7-2	TGTGCCTCCTTTCCGGCGGGGGGACTAGGTTACAATGAGCAGTTCTTC	CASFPAGGLGYNEQFF
TRBJ1-5	-	-	TRBV6-6	TGTGCCAGCAGTTATAGTGTTGGGCCCCAGCATTTT	CASSYSVGPQHF
TRBJ1-3	-	-	TRBV6-2/TRBV6-3	TGTGCCAGCAGCCTCAACTCTGGAAACACCATATATTTT	CASSLNSGNTIYF
TRBJ2-1	-	-	TRBV27	TGTGCCAGCAGTTGGGGACACGAGAATGAGCAGTTCTTC	CASSWGHENEQFF
TRBJ2-3	TRBD2	-	TRBV25-1	TGTGCCAGCAGTGATTCGGGAGGTACGCAGTATTTT	CASSDSGGTQYF
TRBJ2-2	-	-	TRBV11-3	TGTGCCAGCAGCCCTGTTAGTGAGGGCGAGCTGTTTTTT	CASSPVSEGELFF
TRBJ1-1	-	-	TRBV21-1	TGTGCCAGCAGAAAAATACAGTGGCTGTACACTGAAGCTTTCTTT	CASRKIQWLYTEAFF
TRBJ1-5	-	-	TRBV28	TGTGCCAGCAGTTTCCATAGGAGGGCTGATCAGCCCCAGCATTTT	CASSFHRRADQPQHF
TRBJ1-5	-	-	TRBV1	TGCACCAGCAGCCGGAGGACAGGGGGCAACAATCAGCCCCAGCATTTT	CTSSRRTGGNNQPQHF